A single sample gave rise to the 24 T cell receptor beta chains below, sequenced in a study of T cells after posttransplantation cyclophosphamide. Measured with immunoSEQ multiplex PCR; TCRdb has only the in-frame clones, and not every one. This sample comprises about 24,000 clones, none seen once only. The sequencing input was PBMCs. Source of these receptors: an older woman in good health, CMV-negative, and a related stem cell transplant donor.

This clone was observed many times. The rearrangement joins TRBV6-5 to TRBJ1-5; 8 bases agree with TRBD1. Germline-derived CDR1 and CDR2 are MNHEY and SVGAGI. With V trimmed by 6 bases and J by 6 bases, 4 bases remained unmatched. The CDR3 runs 13 residues. CDR3 sequence reads: CASSRTGIQPQHF. DNA of the CDR3: TGTGCCAGCAGCCGGACAGGGATTCAGCCCCAGCATTTT.

This clone was recorded at least ten times. The rearrangement joins TRBV5-6 to TRBJ2-7; 8 positions match TRBD1. The CDR3 totals 15 residues. Per germline, CDR1 SGHDT and CDR2 YYEEEE. The V and J ends lost 3 bases and 1 base, in that order; junction bases with no gene match: 6. Here the CDR3 reads CASSSVGQGSYEQYV. CDR3 bases: TGTGCCAGCAGCTCGGTAGGACAGGGTTCCTACGAGCAGTACGTC.

At least ten counts were recorded for this clone. This chain uses TRBV2 with TRBJ2-7, with TRBD1 identical over 12 bases. Trimming cost V 6 bases and J 9 bases; bases outside gene matches: 9. Per germline, CDR1 SNHLY and CDR2 FYNNEI. The length of the CDR3 is 14 residues. CDR3 DNA: TGTGCCAGCAGCGGGTTGGGACAGGGGGCAGCGCAGTACTTC. Protein sequence: CASSGLGQGAAQYF.

This chain joins TRBV19 and TRBJ2-1, with 10 nucleotides matching TRBD2. V lost 2 bases, J lost 6 bases, and 7 bases stayed unmatched. This CDR3 spans 16 amino acids. The germline V gene has CDR1 LNHDA and CDR2 SQIVND (reference sequence). This CDR3 reads CASSITPAGGANEQFF. CDR3 nucleotides: TGTGCCAGTAGTATAACCCCAGCGGGAGGGGCCAATGAGCAGTTCTTC.

There are many counts of this clone. The rearrangement uses TRBV10-1 and TRBJ1-2; D is possibly TRBD1 (5 bases). Deletions cut 6 bases from V and 7 bases from J, with 9 bases between. This CDR3 is 11 amino acids long. The germline CDR1 and CDR2 sequences are WNHNN and SYGVQD (reference sequence). The DNA for the CDR3 is TGCGCCAGCAGAATGGGGGGTGGCTACACCTTC. Amino acid sequence: CASRMGGGYTF.

Ten or more counts support this clone. The V and J genes are TRBV9 and TRBJ1-1; 7 bases line up with TRBD1. V was clipped by 2 bases and J by 0 bases; unmatched bases: 4. The CDR3 consists of 15 residues. Germline values: CDR1 SGDLS, CDR2 YYNGEE. The CDR3 is CASSVFDRVNTEAFF. The DNA of the CDR3 is TGTGCCAGCAGCGTCTTCGACAGGGTGAACACTGAAGCTTTCTTT.

The rearrangement uses TRBV5-1 and TRBJ2-1; 9 positions agree with TRBD2. V lost 4 bases to trimming and J lost 7 bases; unmatched junction nucleotides: 9. The CDR3 loop spans 15 amino acids. Germline CDR1 SGHRS, CDR2 YFSETQ. This chain's CDR3 is CASSRLAGGQNEQFF. CDR3 coding DNA: TGCGCCAGCAGCCGTTTGGCGGGAGGGCAAAATGAGCAGTTCTTC.

The sample holds many counts of this clone. This chain connects TRBV27 to TRBJ2-7; tentatively, D is TRBD2 (6 bases). In germline, CDR1 is MNHEY, CDR2 SMNVEV (reference sequence). This CDR3 region has 13 residues. Trimming pared 4 bases from V and 0 bases from J, leaving 7 bases between. CDR3 in DNA: TGTGCCAGCAGTTCCGGGGGCTCCTACGAGCAGTACTTC. Its translation is CASSSGGSYEQYF.

This clone was detected many times. This sequence joins TRBV5-4 and TRBJ1-6; TRBD1 might be the D (5 bases). Trimming removed 4 bases from V and 9 bases from J, with 14 bases in between. The CDR3 totals 14 residues. The germline V gene has CDR1 SGHNT and CDR2 YYREEE (reference sequence). The CDR3 spells CASSTWGGSSPLHF. The CDR3, as DNA: TGTGCCAGCAGCACCTGGGGGGGGTCTTCACCCCTCCACTTT.

The table lists this clone with many counts. The chain joins TRBV14 to TRBJ2-7; no clear D gene. The CDR3 totals 11 residues. Trimming shortened V by 3 bases and J by 6 bases, and 6 bases separated the two germline ends. Germline lookup yields CDR1 SGHDN and CDR2 FVKESK. Here the CDR3 reads CASSQYGEQYF. In nucleotides, the CDR3 is TGTGCCAGCAGCCAGTACGGCGAGCAGTACTTC.

This clone occurred many times. The V and J genes are TRBV19 and TRBJ1-2, with D perhaps matching TRBD1 (6 bases). In germline, CDR1 is LNHDA, CDR2 SQIVND (reference sequence). CDR3 length equals 13 residues. V lost 4 bases, J lost 5 bases, and 11 bases lay in between. The CDR3 DNA is TGTGCCAGTAGTAGCGGGGGCGGATATGGCTACACCTTC. Protein: CASSSGGGYGYTF.

This clone was counted many times. This rearrangement joins TRBV11-2 to TRBJ2-3, with TRBD2 identical over 7 bases. V was pared by 1 base and J by 3 bases, with 1 base of the junction left unmatched. Per germline, CDR1 SGHAT and CDR2 FQNNGV. The CDR3 runs to 14 residues. DNA of the CDR3: TGTGCCAGCAGCTTAGGGGGGGGAACAGATACGCAGTATTTT. It yields the protein CASSLGGGTDTQYF.

This clone was seen many times. The chain joins TRBV7-9 to TRBJ2-7; the match to TRBD2 covers 10 bases. Germline loops: CDR1 SEHNR, CDR2 FQNEAQ (reference sequence). The CDR3 contains 14 residues. V gave up 6 bases and J gave up 7 bases; unmatched junction bases: 9. This CDR3 reads CASSLLAGSGEQYF. The CDR3 DNA is TGTGCCAGCAGTCTACTAGCGGGATCGGGTGAGCAGTACTTC.

The chain is built from TRBV27 and TRBJ2-5, with TRBD1 identical over 7 bases. V lost 6 bases and J lost 5; bases outside the gene matches: 3. Germline CDR1 is MNHEY and CDR2 is SMNVEV (reference sequence). The CDR3 is made up of 12 amino acids. CDR3 amino acids: CASRTGLETQYF. The CDR3 DNA reads TGTGCCAGCAGGACAGGGCTGGAGACCCAGTACTTC.

The sample holds many counts of this clone. The chain links TRBV5-4 to TRBJ2-2; 10 nucleotides align to TRBD1. The CDR3 extends over 17 amino acids. V dropped 4 bases and J dropped 4; count of bases not matched to a gene: 10. Germline assignment: CDR1 SGHNT and CDR2 YYREEE (reference sequence). CDR3 DNA: TGTGCCAGCAGCCACGACAGGGGGCCTCGAGGCACCGGGGAGCTGTTTTTT. Protein product: CASSHDRGPRGTGELFF. The full variable domain, its missing parts supplied by reference TRBV5-4 and TRBJ2-2, is ETGVTQSPTHLIKTRGQQVTLRCSSQSGHNTVSWYQQALGQGPQFIFQYYREEENGRGNFPPRFSGLQFPNYSSELNVNALELDDSALYLCASSHDRGPRGTGELFFGEGSRLTVL.

This clone showed up just a few times. The rearrangement links TRBV18 to TRBJ2-2; tentative D call: TRBD1 (6 bases). Trimming left V 4 bases short and J 4 bases short, with 10 bases between. The CDR3 extends over 14 amino acids. Germline lookup yields CDR1 KGHSH and CDR2 LQKENI. CDR3 nucleotide sequence: TGTGCCAGCTCACAAACAGGGTCCACCGGGGAGCTGTTTTTT. Protein: CASSQTGSTGELFF. Variable domain in full (rest from reference TRBV18 and TRBJ2-2): NAGVMQNPRHLVRRRGQEARLRCSPMKGHSHVYWYRQLPEEGLKFMVYLQKENIIDESGMPKERFSAEFPKEGPSILRIQQVVRGDSAAYFCASSQTGSTGELFFGEGSRLTVL.

This clone was seen many times. This chain uses TRBV10-3 with TRBJ2-1, with D possibly matching TRBD2 (6 bases). The CDR3 covers 20 residues. Trimming shortened V by 6 bases and J by 4 bases, and 31 bases separated the two germline ends. CDR1 is ENHRY and CDR2 is SYGVKD in the germline V gene. CDR3 DNA: TGTGCCATCAGCCCAGGGTGGGAGACCAACCAAACTAGCCGATACAATGAGCAGTTCTTC. Its translation: CAISPGWETNQTSRYNEQFF.

At least ten counts were recorded for this clone. CDR3 loop: CASSLLGTSGSHEQFF. The CDR3, as DNA: TGTGCCAGCAGCTTACTCGGGACTAGCGGGAGTCATGAGCAGTTCTTC. The chain couples TRBV7-7 to TRBJ2-1, with 14 bases matching TRBD2. V shed 2 bases, J shed 8 bases, and the junction held 5 bases outside the gene matches. CDR1 is SSHAT, CDR2 FNYEAQ, per germline (reference sequence). The CDR3 covers 16 residues.

V is TRBV18 and J is TRBJ2-5; 8 bases fit TRBD1. The end of the DNA aligns better with TRBJ2-7, so the J call may be wrong. The CDR3 is 13 residues long. The V gene's germline CDR1 is KGHSH and CDR2 LQKENI. The CDR3 protein is CASSHDRGGEQYF. In nucleotides, the CDR3 is TGTGCCAGCTCTCACGACAGGGGAGGCGAGCAGTACTTC.

Many counts were recorded for this clone. The gene calls are TRBV7-2 and TRBJ1-1; D unresolved. V gave up 1 base and J gave up 0 bases, with 12 bases separating them. Germline-derived CDR1 and CDR2 are SGHTA and FQGNSA. The CDR3 runs 16 residues. The CDR3 region has the DNA TGTGCCAGCAGCTTAGGTAGAGTAACGGTGAACACTGAAGCTTTCTTT. It translates to CASSLGRVTVNTEAFF.

This clone was counted a few times. The chain is built from TRBV7-8 and TRBJ2-3, with TRBD2 identical over 8 bases. The CDR3 is 15 residues long. Trimming removed 8 bases from V and 0 bases from J; junction bases left unmatched: 7. CDR1 SGHVS and CDR2 FQNEAQ come from the germline V gene. The CDR3 spells CASGTLAVSTDTQYF. DNA of the CDR3: TGTGCCAGCGGCACACTAGCGGTTAGCACAGATACGCAGTATTTT.

This clone was found many times. The rearrangement links TRBV4-1 to TRBJ1-5, with 9 bases that match TRBD1. The CDR3 has 19 amino acids. J was trimmed by 5 bases and V by 0 bases; bases with no gene match: 14. Germline-derived CDR1 and CDR2 are MGHRA and YSYEKL. The CDR3 spells CASSQDASSGTGYYQPQHF. The CDR3 DNA reads TGCGCCAGCAGCCAAGATGCTTCCTCCGGGACAGGGTATTATCAGCCCCAGCATTTT.

This clone was seen at least ten times. The genes are TRBV4-2 and TRBJ2-3; possibly TRBD2 for D (6 bases). CDR1 and CDR2 from the germline V gene are LGHNA and YNFKEQ. The CDR3 runs 15 residues. V dropped 2 bases and J dropped 6 bases, with 15 bases sitting between them. CDR3 DNA sequence: TGTGCCAGCAGCCAAAATCCCGCCGGGAGCGATACGCAGTATTTT. This sequence encodes CASSQNPAGSDTQYF.

This clone appeared many times. V and J are TRBV7-6 and TRBJ1-1; the D is unclear. CDR1 and CDR2 from the germline V gene are SGHVS and FNYEAQ. The CDR3 sequence is 14 residues long. Trimming stripped 5 bases from V and 4 bases from J, with 14 bases between. CDR3: CASSPRGRSTEAFF. The CDR3 DNA reads TGTGCCAGCAGCCCCCGTGGGCGTAGCACTGAAGCTTTCTTT. Together with reference TRBV7-6 and TRBJ1-1, the CDR3 gives the full variable domain: GAGVSQSPRYKVTKRGQDVALRCDPISGHVSLYWYRQALGQGPEFLTYFNYEAQQDKSGLPNDRFSAERPEGSISTLTIQRTEQRDSAMYRCASSPRGRSTEAFFGQGTRLTVV.